Following are 32 T cell receptor beta chains from one sample sequenced in a study of cytomegalovirus exposure and HLA in healthy donors (dated by TCRdb to about 2017). Receptors were amplified or captured by the immunoSEQ multiplex PCR assay. The multiplex PCR relied on a mix of 60 forward primers for TCR Vbeta segments and 13 reverse primers for TCR Jbeta segments. Held by TCRdb, this immuneACCESS table contains in-frame sequences only and omits some clones. Under half of the omission traces to an unresolved V gene where checked; the cause of the rest is unknown. The sample profile shows about 300,000 clones; around 86% of them were found once. Of the sample, 3.5% to 4.5% falls within the top ten clones. The material sequenced was PBMCs. The receptors originated from a man between 40 and 49 years old in good health and CMV-seropositive.

This clone appeared once. The V and J genes are TRBV5-1 and TRBJ1-1; TRBD1 matches 7 bases. V lost 0 bases to trimming and J lost 4 bases; unmatched junction nucleotides: 3. The CDR3 is 14 residues long. The germline V gene has CDR1 SGHRS and CDR2 YFSETQ. CDR3 coding DNA: TGCGCCAGCAGCTTGGGGGCAGGGGGCACTGAAGCTTTCTTT. This gives the protein CASSLGAGGTEAFF.

This sequence joins TRBV5-1 and TRBJ2-7; D might be TRBD1 (5 bases). V shed 4 bases and J shed 5 bases, with 10 bases lying between them. CDR1 is SGHRS, CDR2 YFSETQ, per germline. The CDR3 covers 12 residues. CDR3 in DNA: TGCGCCAGCAGCATAGACAGTAACGAGCAGTACTTC. It translates to CASSIDSNEQYF.

In DNA, the CDR3 is TGTGCCAGCAGCTACGGACAGCACAATGAGCAGTTCTTC. This translates into CASSYGQHNEQFF. The rearrangement joins TRBV11-2 to TRBJ2-1; D is possibly TRBD1 (6 bases). Germline loops: CDR1 SGHAT, CDR2 FQNNGV. The CDR3 is 13 residues long. V shed 4 bases and J shed 5 bases, with 9 bases lying between them.

The chain uses TRBV28 and TRBJ1-1; D remains unclear. Per the germline V gene, CDR1 is MDHEN and CDR2 is SYDVKM. V was pared by 3 bases and J by 7 bases, with 9 bases between. The CDR3 sequence is 12 residues long. CDR3 bases: TGTGCCAGCAGTTTGAGAGGGAATGAAGCTTTCTTT. Translated, it gives CASSLRGNEAFF.

Of note for this clone: The likely explanation is a read error, given a far larger clone one base away. The V and J genes are TRBV11-2 and TRBJ1-1; TRBD1 aligns across 8 bases. This CDR3 comprises 13 residues. The V and J ends lost 5 bases and 4 bases, in that order; junction bases with no gene match: 3. Germline V gives CDR1 SGHAT, CDR2 FQNNGV. CDR3 sequence reads: CASSLTGGTEAFF. The DNA for the CDR3 is TGTGCCAGCAGCCTTACAGGGGGCACTGAAGCTTTCTTT.

The chain employs TRBV27 and TRBJ1-2, with TRBD1 matching over 8 bases. The CDR3 covers 14 residues. The germline V gene has CDR1 MNHEY and CDR2 SMNVEV (reference sequence). Losses at the gene ends were 5 bases for V and 7 bases for J; bases not matched to a gene: 9. CDR3 loop: CASSPSGQGGGYTF. CDR3 in DNA: TGTGCCAGCAGTCCCTCCGGACAGGGAGGTGGCTACACCTTC.

This sequence joins TRBV7-3 and TRBJ1-5; 10 positions agree with TRBD1. The V segment lost 3 bases and the J segment 2 bases; nucleotides outside the gene matches: 16. Germline V lookup: CDR1 SGHTA, CDR2 FQGTGA. The CDR3 has 20 amino acids. The DNA for the CDR3 is TGTGCCAGCAGCTTCACAATCAGCCGGGACAGGGGCCTACGCAATCAGCCCCAGCATTTT. Its translation is CASSFTISRDRGLRNQPQHF.

The CDR3 DNA follows: TGTGCCAGTAGTCCGTGGACAGGGGGCTTCTACGAGCAGTACTTC. It yields the protein CASSPWTGGFYEQYF. The chain couples TRBV19 to TRBJ2-7; 11 bases match TRBD1. The CDR3 is made up of 15 amino acids. J lost 3 bases, V lost 5 bases, and 6 bases had no gene match. Germline V gene lookup returns CDR1 LNHDA and CDR2 SQIVND (reference sequence).

The rearrangement links TRBV10-3 to TRBJ2-2, with D possibly matching TRBD1 (6 bases). V dropped 0 bases and J dropped 1 base, with 6 bases sitting between them. Per germline, CDR1 ENHRY and CDR2 SYGVKD. The CDR3 has 15 residues. In DNA, the CDR3 is TGTGCCATCAGTGAGTCGGGACAGAACACCGGGGAGCTGTTTTTT. This sequence encodes CAISESGQNTGELFF.

J is TRBJ2-5 and V is TRBV9; a weak D match, TRBD1 (6 bases). The CDR3 contains 13 residues. In germline, CDR1 is SGDLS, CDR2 YYNGEE. Deletions cut 2 bases from V and 4 bases from J, with 9 bases between. The CDR3 protein is CASSVLQGETQYF. The CDR3 DNA reads TGTGCCAGCAGCGTGTTACAGGGAGAGACCCAGTACTTC.

V and J are TRBV5-4 and TRBJ2-5, with 7 bases lining up with TRBD2. The assigned J gene may be wrong: the sequence end matches TRBJ2-7 better. The germline V gene encodes CDR1 SGHNT and CDR2 YYREEE (reference sequence). The CDR3 covers 14 residues. CDR3 residues: CASSWGGTTYEQYF. The CDR3 coding sequence is TGTGCCAGCAGCTGGGGTGGGACTACCTACGAGCAGTACTTC.

The genes are TRBV5-8 and TRBJ2-7; 8 nucleotides line up with TRBD1. The germline CDR1 and CDR2 sequences are SGHTS and YDEGEE. This CDR3 comprises 13 residues. V was clipped by 4 bases and J by 9 bases; unmatched bases: 9. CDR3 sequence (DNA): TGTGCCAGCAGCCAAAGACAGGGGTCCGGGCAGTACTTC. Protein: CASSQRQGSGQYF.

The V call is TRBV7-3, the J call TRBJ2-7, with D perhaps matching TRBD2 (6 bases). Germline V gene data show CDR1 as SGHTA and CDR2 as FQGTGA. The V gene lost 2 bases and the J gene lost 6 bases, with 11 bases spanning the gap. This CDR3 comprises 13 residues. CDR3 sequence: CASSLGGWTEQYF. The CDR3 coding sequence is TGTGCCAGCAGCTTAGGGGGGTGGACCGAGCAGTACTTC. Drawing the rest from reference TRBV7-3 and TRBJ2-7, the complete variable domain is GAGVSQTPSNKVTEKGKYVELRCDPISGHTALYWYRQSLGQGPEFLIYFQGTGAADDSGLPNDRFFAVRPEGSVSTLKIQRTERGDSAVYLCASSLGGWTEQYFGPGTRLTVT.

J is TRBJ2-3 and V is TRBV11-2; 11 bases fit TRBD2. Germline loops: CDR1 SGHAT, CDR2 FQNNGV. There are 16 residues in the CDR3. V was pared by 1 base and J by 6 bases, with 6 bases of the junction left unmatched. CDR3 amino acids: CASSLVLAGVGDTQYF. DNA for the CDR3: TGTGCCAGCAGCTTAGTACTAGCGGGAGTGGGGGATACGCAGTATTTT.

The V call is TRBV13, the J call TRBJ1-2; D is uncertain. Germline V gene data show CDR1 as PRHDT and CDR2 as FYEKMQ (reference sequence). Trimming pared 3 bases from V and 8 bases from J, leaving 13 bases between. There are 13 residues in the CDR3. The CDR3, as DNA: TGTGCCAGCAGCTTCGATCCCGGGGAGGGCTACACCTTC. Residues: CASSFDPGEGYTF. The whole variable domain, remainder taken from reference TRBV13 and TRBJ1-2, is AAGVIQSPRHLIKEKRETATLKCYPIPRHDTVYWYQQGPGQDPQFLISFYEKMQSDKGSIPDRFSAQQFSDYHSELNMSSLELGDSALYFCASSFDPGEGYTFGSGTRLTVV.

This rearrangement joins TRBV28 to TRBJ2-7, with 8 bases identical to TRBD1. The V and J ends lost 6 bases and 1 base, in that order; junction bases with no gene match: 8. CDR3 length: 15 residues. The germline CDR1 and CDR2 sequences are MDHEN and SYDVKM. The CDR3 loop is CASSFDRGLSYEQYF. The CDR3 region has the DNA TGTGCCAGCAGCTTCGACAGGGGCCTTTCCTACGAGCAGTACTTC.

This clone was recorded only once. The chain couples TRBV7-9 to TRBJ2-5; the D gene is possibly TRBD1 (6 bases). The CDR3 extends over 16 amino acids. The V end was cut by 5 bases, the J end by 5 bases, with 21 bases between. In germline, CDR1 is SEHNR, CDR2 FQNEAQ (reference sequence). CDR3 loop: CASSARDGQGKETQYF. CDR3 nucleotide sequence: TGTGCCAGCAGCGCGAGGGACGGCCAGGGGAAGGAGACCCAGTACTTC.

The gene calls are TRBV18 and TRBJ2-2, with 7 nucleotides matching TRBD1. The junction had 3 bases not matched to a gene; V was cut back by 2 bases and J by 3 bases. Germline V lookup: CDR1 KGHSH, CDR2 LQKENI. There are 15 residues in the CDR3. The CDR3 DNA reads TGTGCCAGCTCACCAATCACAGGGGACACCGGGGAGCTGTTTTTT. Its protein is CASSPITGDTGELFF.

The chain recombines TRBV28 with TRBJ2-3, with D perhaps matching TRBD1 (6 bases). The V end lost 6 bases, the J end lost 7 bases, and 11 bases lay between the germline ends. Germline CDR1 MDHEN, CDR2 SYDVKM. The CDR3 covers 12 residues. CDR3 coding DNA: TGTGCCAGCAGATCGGGACAATATACGCAGTATTTT. Translated, it gives CASRSGQYTQYF.

The chain uses TRBV11-2 and TRBJ2-1, with 8 positions matching TRBD2. CDR1 SGHAT and CDR2 FQNNGV come from the germline V gene. The CDR3 contains 17 residues. V lost 3 bases to trimming and J lost 4 bases; unmatched junction nucleotides: 11. CDR3 DNA: TGTGCCAGCAGCTTGACTCCAACTAGCGGAATATACAATGAGCAGTTCTTC. Its translation: CASSLTPTSGIYNEQFF.

The chain links TRBV5-8 to TRBJ2-7; D uncertain. Germline-derived CDR1 and CDR2 are SGHTS and YDEGEE. Deletions cut 1 base from V and 7 bases from J, with 15 bases between. CDR3 length: 14 residues. In DNA, the CDR3 is TGTGCCAGCAGCTTGCCAGGTGGCCCTCGGGAGCAGTACTTC. This translates into CASSLPGGPREQYF.

The rearrangement uses TRBV7-2 and TRBJ2-3; the match to TRBD2 covers 15 bases. CDR3 length: 16 amino acids. J was trimmed by 4 bases and V by 4 bases; bases with no gene match: 3. Germline V gives CDR1 SGHTA, CDR2 FQGNSA. CDR3 in amino acids: CASSSWTSGRADTQYF. In nucleotides, the CDR3 is TGTGCCAGCAGCTCCTGGACTAGCGGGAGGGCAGATACGCAGTATTTT. Combining the CDR3 with reference TRBV7-2 and TRBJ2-3 gives the whole variable domain GAGVSQSPSNKVTEKGKDVELRCDPISGHTALYWYRQSLGQGLEFLIYFQGNSAPDKSGLPSDRFSAERTGGSVSTLTIQRTQQEDSAVYLCASSSWTSGRADTQYFGPGTRLTVL.

The DNA for the CDR3 is TGTGCCAGCAGGCATTCGAGAGGGCTCGAGGAGACCCAGTACTTC. Its translation is CASRHSRGLEETQYF. The rearrangement links TRBV6-6 to TRBJ2-5, with D maybe TRBD2 (5 bases). Looked up from germline, CDR1 is MNHNY and CDR2 is SVGAGI (reference sequence). The CDR3 contains 15 residues. The ends were cut back, 6 bases at V and 5 bases at J, with 19 bases in the middle.

The chain joins TRBV19 to TRBJ2-1; 7 bases line up with TRBD2. Trimming cost V 3 bases and J 9 bases; bases outside gene matches: 8. CDR1 is LNHDA, CDR2 SQIVND, per germline (reference sequence). The CDR3 spans 14 residues. CDR3 in amino acids: CASSIGAGVSEQFF. Here the CDR3 DNA reads TGTGCCAGTAGTATTGGGGCGGGAGTTAGTGAGCAGTTCTTC.

CDR3 region: CASSWGPTSADEQFF. The CDR3 region has the DNA TGTGCCAGCAGTTGGGGACCCACTAGCGCCGATGAGCAGTTCTTC. The chain combines TRBV27 with TRBJ2-1; TRBD2 aligns across 7 bases. The CDR3 has 15 residues. The V segment lost 4 bases and the J segment 8 bases; nucleotides outside the gene matches: 11. The V gene's germline CDR1 is MNHEY and CDR2 SMNVEV (reference sequence).

V usage is TRBV30 and J usage is TRBJ2-3; 10 nucleotides match TRBD2. The CDR3 runs to 14 residues. V shed 4 bases and J 0 bases; nucleotides not matched to a gene: 1. Per germline, CDR1 GTSNPN and CDR2 SVGIG (reference sequence). CDR3 region: CAWKTSGSTDTQYF. CDR3 bases: TGTGCCTGGAAGACTAGCGGGAGCACAGATACGCAGTATTTT.

CDR3 coding DNA: TGTGCCAGCAGCTTAGGCACTAGCACAGATACGCAGTATTTT. It codes for CASSLGTSTDTQYF. The chain joins TRBV7-8 to TRBJ2-3, with D uncertain. V was shortened by 1 base and J by 0 bases, with 5 bases between the two germline ends. Looked up from germline, CDR1 is SGHVS and CDR2 is FQNEAQ. The CDR3 contains 14 residues. The full variable domain, its missing parts supplied by reference TRBV7-8 and TRBJ2-3, is GAGVSQSPRYKVAKRGQDVALRCDPISGHVSLFWYQQALGQGPEFLTYFQNEAQLDKSGLPSDRFFAERPEGSVSTLKIQRTQQEDSAVYLCASSLGTSTDTQYFGPGTRLTVL.

This clone was seen once. V usage is TRBV15 and J usage is TRBJ2-5; 9 positions agree with TRBD1. CDR3 length equals 15 residues. Unmatched junction bases numbered 8, after V lost 4 bases and J lost 5 bases. Looked up from germline, CDR1 is LNHNV and CDR2 is YYDKDF (reference sequence). CDR3 sequence (DNA): TGTGCCACCAGCAAAGTGACAGGGGGGAGCGAGACCCAGTACTTC. Translating it yields CATSKVTGGSETQYF. The entire variable domain, with the rest obtained from reference TRBV15 and TRBJ2-5, is as follows: DAMVIQNPRYQVTQFGKPVTLSCSQTLNHNVMYWYQQKSSQAPKLLFHYYDKDFNNEADTPDNFQSRRPNTSFCFLDIRSPGLGDTAMYLCATSKVTGGSETQYFGPGTRLLVL.

This clone is a singleton in its sample. The chain recombines TRBV10-1 with TRBJ2-1, with 12 bases fitting TRBD2. The length of the CDR3 is 15 residues. Germline CDR1 and CDR2: WNHNN and SYGVQD (reference sequence). V trimming: 7 bases; J trimming: 8 bases; junction bases outside the gene matches: 9. The CDR3 DNA is TGCGCCAGCAAAGGGTCTAGCGGGAGGGCTTATGAGCAGTTCTTC. It translates to CASKGSSGRAYEQFF.

The chain joins TRBV30 to TRBJ2-7, with TRBD1 as a possible D gene (5 bases). The CDR3 length is 13 residues. Per germline, CDR1 GTSNPN and CDR2 SVGIG (reference sequence). V lost 3 bases and J lost 3, with 12 bases in between. Written as DNA, the CDR3 is TGTGCCTGGAGGGGGCCAGGAGTCTACGAGCAGTACTTC. Its protein product is CAWRGPGVYEQYF. The full variable domain, completed using reference TRBV30 and TRBJ2-7, is SQTIHQWPATLVQPVGSPLSLECTVEGTSNPNLYWYRQAAGRGLQLLFYSVGIGQISSEVPQNLSASRPQDRQFILSSKKLLLSDSGFYLCAWRGPGVYEQYFGPGTRLTVT.

V gene TRBV12-5 combines with J gene TRBJ2-1, with 7 bases fitting TRBD2. In germline, CDR1 is LGHNT, CDR2 FRNRAP. The CDR3 is made up of 13 amino acids. J was trimmed by 13 bases and V by 5 bases; bases with no gene match: 11. CDR3: CASGPSGAGDQFF. As DNA, the CDR3 is TGTGCTAGTGGTCCCTCTGGTGCGGGAGATCAGTTCTTC.

The CDR3 is CASSQGTGGDGTDTQYF. The CDR3, as DNA: TGCGCCAGCAGCCAAGGTACAGGAGGGGATGGAACAGATACGCAGTATTTT. The chain links TRBV4-3 to TRBJ2-3; tentative D call: TRBD2 (6 bases). CDR1 LGHNA and CDR2 YSLEER come from the germline V gene. The CDR3 length is 17 residues. Trimming removed 1 base from V and 3 bases from J, with 17 bases in between.